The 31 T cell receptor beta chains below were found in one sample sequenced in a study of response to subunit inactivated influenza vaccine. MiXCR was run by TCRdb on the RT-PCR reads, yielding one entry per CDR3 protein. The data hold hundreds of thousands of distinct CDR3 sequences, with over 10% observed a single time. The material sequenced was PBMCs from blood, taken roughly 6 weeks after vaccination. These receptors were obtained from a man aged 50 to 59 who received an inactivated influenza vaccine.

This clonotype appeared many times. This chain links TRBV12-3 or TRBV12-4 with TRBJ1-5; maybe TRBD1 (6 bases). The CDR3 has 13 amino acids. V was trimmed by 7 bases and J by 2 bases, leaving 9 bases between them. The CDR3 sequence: CASKRQGNQPQHF. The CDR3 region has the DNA TGTGCCAGCAAGAGACAGGGCAATCAGCCCCAGCATTTT.

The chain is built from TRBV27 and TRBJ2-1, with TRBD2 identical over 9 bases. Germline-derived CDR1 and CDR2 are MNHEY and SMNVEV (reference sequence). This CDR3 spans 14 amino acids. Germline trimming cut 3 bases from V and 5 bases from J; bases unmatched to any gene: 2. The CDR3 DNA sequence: TGTGCCAGCAGTTTTAGCGGGGGAAACAATGAGCAGTTCTTC. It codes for CASSFSGGNNEQFF.

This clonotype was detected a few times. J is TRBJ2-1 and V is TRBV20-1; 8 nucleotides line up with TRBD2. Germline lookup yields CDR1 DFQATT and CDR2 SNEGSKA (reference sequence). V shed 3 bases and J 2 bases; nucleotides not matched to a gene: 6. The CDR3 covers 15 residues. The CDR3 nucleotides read TGCAGTGCTAGGGACGTACTAGCGGCCTACAATGAGCAGTTCTTC. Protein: CSARDVLAAYNEQFF.

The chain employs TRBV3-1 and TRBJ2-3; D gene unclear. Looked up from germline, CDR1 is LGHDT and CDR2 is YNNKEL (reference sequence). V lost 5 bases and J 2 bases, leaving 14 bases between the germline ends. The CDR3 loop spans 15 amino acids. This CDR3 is CASSSVGRSTDTQYF. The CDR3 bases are TGTGCCAGCAGCTCAGTCGGGCGTTCCACAGATACGCAGTATTTT.

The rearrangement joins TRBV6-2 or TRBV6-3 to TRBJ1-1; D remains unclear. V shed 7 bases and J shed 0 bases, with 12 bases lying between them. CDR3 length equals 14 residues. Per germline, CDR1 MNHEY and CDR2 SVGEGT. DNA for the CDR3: TGTGCCAGCACCACCCCCGTCTTGAACACTGAAGCTTTCTTT. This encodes CASTTPVLNTEAFF.

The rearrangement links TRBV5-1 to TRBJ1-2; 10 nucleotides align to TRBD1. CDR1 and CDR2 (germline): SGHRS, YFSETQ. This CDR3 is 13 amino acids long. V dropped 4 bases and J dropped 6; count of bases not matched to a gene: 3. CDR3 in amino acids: CASSGTGVDGYTF. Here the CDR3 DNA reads TGCGCCAGCAGCGGGACAGGGGTCGATGGCTACACCTTC.

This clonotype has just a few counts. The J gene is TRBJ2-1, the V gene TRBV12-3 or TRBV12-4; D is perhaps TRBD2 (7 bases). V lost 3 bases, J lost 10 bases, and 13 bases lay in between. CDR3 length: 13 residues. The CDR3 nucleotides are TGTGCCAGCAGTTTTTCGGGGGGCACAGAGCAGTTCTTC. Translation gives CASSFSGGTEQFF.

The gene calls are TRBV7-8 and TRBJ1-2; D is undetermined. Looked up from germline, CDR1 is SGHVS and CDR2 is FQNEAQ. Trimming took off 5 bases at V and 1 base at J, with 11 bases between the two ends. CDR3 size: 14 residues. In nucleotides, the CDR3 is TGTGCCAGCAGCACGGGAGCCCTTAACTATGGCTACACCTTC. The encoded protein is CASSTGALNYGYTF.

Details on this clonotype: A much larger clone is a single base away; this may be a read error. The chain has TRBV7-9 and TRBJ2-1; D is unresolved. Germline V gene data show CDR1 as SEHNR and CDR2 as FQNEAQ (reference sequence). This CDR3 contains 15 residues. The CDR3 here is CAGSLVGQAYNEQFF. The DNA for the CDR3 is TGTGCCGGCAGCTTAGTCGGCCAGGCCTACAATGAGCAGTTCTTC.

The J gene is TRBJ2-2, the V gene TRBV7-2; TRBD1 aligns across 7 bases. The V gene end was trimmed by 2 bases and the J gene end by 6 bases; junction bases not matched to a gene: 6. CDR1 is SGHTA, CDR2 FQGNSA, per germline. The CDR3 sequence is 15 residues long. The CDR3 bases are TGTGCCAGCAGCTTATACAGGGGTGCAGCCGGGGAGCTGTTTTTT. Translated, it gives CASSLYRGAAGELFF.

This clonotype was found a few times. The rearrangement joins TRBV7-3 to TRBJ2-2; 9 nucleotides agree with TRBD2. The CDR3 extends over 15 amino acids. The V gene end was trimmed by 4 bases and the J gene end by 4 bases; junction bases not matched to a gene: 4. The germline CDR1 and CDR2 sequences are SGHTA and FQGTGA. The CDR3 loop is CASSSLAGATGELFF. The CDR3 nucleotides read TGTGCCAGCAGCTCCTTAGCGGGAGCCACCGGGGAGCTGTTTTTT.

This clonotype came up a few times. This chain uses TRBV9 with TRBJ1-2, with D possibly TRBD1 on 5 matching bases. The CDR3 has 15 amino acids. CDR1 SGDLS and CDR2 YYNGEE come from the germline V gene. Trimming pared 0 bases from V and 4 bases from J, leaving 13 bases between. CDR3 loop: CASSVGQGRPYGYTF. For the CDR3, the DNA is TGTGCCAGCAGCGTAGGGCAGGGACGACCCTATGGCTACACCTTC.

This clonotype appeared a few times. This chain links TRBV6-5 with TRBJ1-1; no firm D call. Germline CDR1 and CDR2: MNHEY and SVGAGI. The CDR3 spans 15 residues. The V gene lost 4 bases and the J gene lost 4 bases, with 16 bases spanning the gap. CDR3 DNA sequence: TGTGCCAGCAGTTCCCCCTCAGGAAGAGGCACTGAAGCTTTCTTT. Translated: CASSSPSGRGTEAFF.

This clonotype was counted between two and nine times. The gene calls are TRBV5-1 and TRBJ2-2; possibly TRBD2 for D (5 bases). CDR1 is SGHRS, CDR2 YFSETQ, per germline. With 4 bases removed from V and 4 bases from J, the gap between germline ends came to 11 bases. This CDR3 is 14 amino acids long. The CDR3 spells CASSGGVGTGELFF. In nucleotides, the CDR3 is TGCGCCAGCAGCGGAGGAGTGGGCACCGGGGAGCTGTTTTTT.

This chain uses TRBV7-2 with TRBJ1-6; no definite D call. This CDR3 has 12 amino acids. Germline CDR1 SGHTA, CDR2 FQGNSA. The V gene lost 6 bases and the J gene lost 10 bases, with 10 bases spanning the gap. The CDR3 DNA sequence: TGTGCCAGCAGGCAACTTGGGTCACCCCTCCACTTT. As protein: CASRQLGSPLHF.

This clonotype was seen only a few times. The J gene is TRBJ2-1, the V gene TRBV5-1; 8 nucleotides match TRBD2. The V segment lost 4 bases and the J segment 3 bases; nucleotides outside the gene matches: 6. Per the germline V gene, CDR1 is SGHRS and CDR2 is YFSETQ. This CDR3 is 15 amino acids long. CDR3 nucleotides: TGCGCCAGCAGCGAAGCCGGGACTAGCTACAATGAGCAGTTCTTC. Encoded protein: CASSEAGTSYNEQFF. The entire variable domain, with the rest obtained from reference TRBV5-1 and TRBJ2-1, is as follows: KAGVTQTPRYLIKTRGQQVTLSCSPISGHRSVSWYQQTPGQGLQFLFEYFSETQRNKGNFPGRFSGRQFSNSRSEMNVSTLELGDSALYLCASSEAGTSYNEQFFGPGTRLTVL.

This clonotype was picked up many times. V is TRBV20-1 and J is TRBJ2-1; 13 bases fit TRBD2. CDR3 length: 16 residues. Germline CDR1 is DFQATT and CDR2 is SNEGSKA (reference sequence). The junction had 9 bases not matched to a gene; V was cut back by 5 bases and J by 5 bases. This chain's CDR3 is CSAPTFGTSGNNEQFF. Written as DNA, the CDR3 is TGCAGTGCTCCTACATTCGGGACTAGCGGGAACAATGAGCAGTTCTTC.

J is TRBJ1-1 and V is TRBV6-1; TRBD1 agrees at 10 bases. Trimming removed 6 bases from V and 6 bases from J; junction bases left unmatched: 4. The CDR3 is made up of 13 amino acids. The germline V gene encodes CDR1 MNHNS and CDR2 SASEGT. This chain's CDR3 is CASRRTGGPEAFF. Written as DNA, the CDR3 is TGTGCCAGCAGAAGGACAGGGGGGCCTGAAGCTTTCTTT.

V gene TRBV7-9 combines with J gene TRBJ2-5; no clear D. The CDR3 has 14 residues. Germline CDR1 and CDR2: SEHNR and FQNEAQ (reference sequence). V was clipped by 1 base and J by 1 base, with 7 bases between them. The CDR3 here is CASSLGPVQETQYF. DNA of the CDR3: TGTGCCAGCAGCTTAGGTCCAGTCCAAGAGACCCAGTACTTC.

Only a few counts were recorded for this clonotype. The CDR3 nucleotides are TGTGCCAGCAGCTTAGCAGGGGGACAGGGGCTTGGCTACACCTTC. Protein sequence: CASSLAGGQGLGYTF. The chain links TRBV7-2 to TRBJ1-2; the match to TRBD1 covers 10 bases. The CDR3 is 15 residues long. Trimming took 0 bases from V and 7 from J; bases not matched to a gene: 5. Germline loops: CDR1 SGHTA, CDR2 FQGNSA.

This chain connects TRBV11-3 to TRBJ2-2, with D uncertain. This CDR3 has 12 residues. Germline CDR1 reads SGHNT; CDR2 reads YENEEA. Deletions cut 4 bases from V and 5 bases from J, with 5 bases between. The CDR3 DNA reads TGTGCCAGCAGCTCGCCAACCGGGGAGCTGTTTTTT. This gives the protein CASSSPTGELFF.

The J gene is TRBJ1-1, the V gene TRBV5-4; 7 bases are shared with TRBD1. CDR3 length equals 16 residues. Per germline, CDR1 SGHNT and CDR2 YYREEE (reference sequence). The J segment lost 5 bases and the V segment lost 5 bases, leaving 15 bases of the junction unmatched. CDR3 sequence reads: CASSPAVARGWTEAFF. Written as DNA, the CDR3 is TGTGCCAGCAGTCCCGCGGTCGCCAGGGGGTGGACTGAAGCTTTCTTT.

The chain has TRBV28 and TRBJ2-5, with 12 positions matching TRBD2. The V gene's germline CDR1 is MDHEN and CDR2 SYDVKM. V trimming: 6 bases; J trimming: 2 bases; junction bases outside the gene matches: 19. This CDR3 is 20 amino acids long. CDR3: CASRSTGPSSGRAGQETQYF. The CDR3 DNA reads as TGTGCCAGCAGATCAACAGGGCCGTCTAGCGGGAGGGCCGGGCAAGAGACCCAGTACTTC. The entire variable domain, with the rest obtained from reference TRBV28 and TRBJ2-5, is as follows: DVKVTQSSRYLVKRTGEKVFLECVQDMDHENMFWYRQDPGLGLRLIYFSYDVKMKEKGDIPEGYSVSREKKERFSLILESASTNQTSMYLCASRSTGPSSGRAGQETQYFGPGTRLLVL.

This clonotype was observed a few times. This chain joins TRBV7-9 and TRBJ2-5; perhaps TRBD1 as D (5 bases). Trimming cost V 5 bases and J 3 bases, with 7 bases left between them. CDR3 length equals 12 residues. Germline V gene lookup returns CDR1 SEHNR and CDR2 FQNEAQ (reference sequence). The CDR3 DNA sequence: TGTGCCAGCAGCCTCAGGGAAGAGACCCAGTACTTC. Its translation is CASSLREETQYF. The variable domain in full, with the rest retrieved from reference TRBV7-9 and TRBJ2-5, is DTGVSQNPRHKITKRGQNVTFRCDPISEHNRLYWYRQTLGQGPEFLTYFQNEAQLEKSRLLSDRFSAERPKGSFSTLEIQRTEQGDSAMYLCASSLREETQYFGPGTRLLVL.

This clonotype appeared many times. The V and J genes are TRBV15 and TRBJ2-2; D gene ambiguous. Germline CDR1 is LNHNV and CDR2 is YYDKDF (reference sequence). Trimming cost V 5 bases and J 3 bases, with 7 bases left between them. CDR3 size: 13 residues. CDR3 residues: CATSSGYTGELFF. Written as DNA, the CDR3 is TGTGCCACCAGCTCTGGATACACCGGGGAGCTGTTTTTT.

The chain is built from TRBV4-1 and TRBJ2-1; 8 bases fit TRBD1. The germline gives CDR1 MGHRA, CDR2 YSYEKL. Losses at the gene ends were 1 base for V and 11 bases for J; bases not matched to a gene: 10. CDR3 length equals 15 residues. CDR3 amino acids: CASSQGQGAFGKQFF. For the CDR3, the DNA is TGCGCCAGCAGCCAAGGTCAGGGGGCCTTTGGGAAGCAGTTCTTC.

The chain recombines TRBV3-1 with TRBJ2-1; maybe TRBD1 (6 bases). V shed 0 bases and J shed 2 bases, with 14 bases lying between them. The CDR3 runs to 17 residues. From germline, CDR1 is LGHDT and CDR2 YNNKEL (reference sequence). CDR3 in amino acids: CASSQDHPGATYNEQFF. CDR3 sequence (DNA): TGTGCCAGCAGCCAAGATCATCCAGGGGCTACCTACAATGAGCAGTTCTTC.

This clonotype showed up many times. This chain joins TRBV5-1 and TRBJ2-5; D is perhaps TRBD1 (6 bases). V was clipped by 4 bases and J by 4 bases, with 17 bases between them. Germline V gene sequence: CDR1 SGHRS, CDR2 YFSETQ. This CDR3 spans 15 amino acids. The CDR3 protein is CASSLLGAQGETQYF. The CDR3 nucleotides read TGCGCCAGCAGCCTACTTGGGGCACAGGGAGAGACCCAGTACTTC.

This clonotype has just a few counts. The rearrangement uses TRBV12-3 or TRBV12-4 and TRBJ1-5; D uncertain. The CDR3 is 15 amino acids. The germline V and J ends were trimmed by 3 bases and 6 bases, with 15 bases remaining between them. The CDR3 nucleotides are TGTGCCAGCAGTTTTGTTGAGGGCGGCGCTCAGCCCCAGCATTTT. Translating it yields CASSFVEGGAQPQHF.

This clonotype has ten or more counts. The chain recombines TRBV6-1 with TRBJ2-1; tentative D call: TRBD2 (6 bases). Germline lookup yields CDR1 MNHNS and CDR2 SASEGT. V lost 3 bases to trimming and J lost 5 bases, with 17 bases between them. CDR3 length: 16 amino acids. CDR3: CASSDVWRAGHNEQFF. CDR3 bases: TGTGCCAGCAGTGATGTCTGGAGGGCGGGCCACAATGAGCAGTTCTTC.

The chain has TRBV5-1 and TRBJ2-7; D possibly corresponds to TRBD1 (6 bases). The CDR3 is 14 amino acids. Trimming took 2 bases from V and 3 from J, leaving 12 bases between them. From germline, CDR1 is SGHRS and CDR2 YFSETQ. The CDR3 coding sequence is TGCGCCAGCAGCTTACAGGGAGCCAGCTACGAGCAGTACTTC. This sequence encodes CASSLQGASYEQYF. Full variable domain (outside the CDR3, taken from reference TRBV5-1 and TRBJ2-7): KAGVTQTPRYLIKTRGQQVTLSCSPISGHRSVSWYQQTPGQGLQFLFEYFSETQRNKGNFPGRFSGRQFSNSRSEMNVSTLELGDSALYLCASSLQGASYEQYFGPGTRLTVT.